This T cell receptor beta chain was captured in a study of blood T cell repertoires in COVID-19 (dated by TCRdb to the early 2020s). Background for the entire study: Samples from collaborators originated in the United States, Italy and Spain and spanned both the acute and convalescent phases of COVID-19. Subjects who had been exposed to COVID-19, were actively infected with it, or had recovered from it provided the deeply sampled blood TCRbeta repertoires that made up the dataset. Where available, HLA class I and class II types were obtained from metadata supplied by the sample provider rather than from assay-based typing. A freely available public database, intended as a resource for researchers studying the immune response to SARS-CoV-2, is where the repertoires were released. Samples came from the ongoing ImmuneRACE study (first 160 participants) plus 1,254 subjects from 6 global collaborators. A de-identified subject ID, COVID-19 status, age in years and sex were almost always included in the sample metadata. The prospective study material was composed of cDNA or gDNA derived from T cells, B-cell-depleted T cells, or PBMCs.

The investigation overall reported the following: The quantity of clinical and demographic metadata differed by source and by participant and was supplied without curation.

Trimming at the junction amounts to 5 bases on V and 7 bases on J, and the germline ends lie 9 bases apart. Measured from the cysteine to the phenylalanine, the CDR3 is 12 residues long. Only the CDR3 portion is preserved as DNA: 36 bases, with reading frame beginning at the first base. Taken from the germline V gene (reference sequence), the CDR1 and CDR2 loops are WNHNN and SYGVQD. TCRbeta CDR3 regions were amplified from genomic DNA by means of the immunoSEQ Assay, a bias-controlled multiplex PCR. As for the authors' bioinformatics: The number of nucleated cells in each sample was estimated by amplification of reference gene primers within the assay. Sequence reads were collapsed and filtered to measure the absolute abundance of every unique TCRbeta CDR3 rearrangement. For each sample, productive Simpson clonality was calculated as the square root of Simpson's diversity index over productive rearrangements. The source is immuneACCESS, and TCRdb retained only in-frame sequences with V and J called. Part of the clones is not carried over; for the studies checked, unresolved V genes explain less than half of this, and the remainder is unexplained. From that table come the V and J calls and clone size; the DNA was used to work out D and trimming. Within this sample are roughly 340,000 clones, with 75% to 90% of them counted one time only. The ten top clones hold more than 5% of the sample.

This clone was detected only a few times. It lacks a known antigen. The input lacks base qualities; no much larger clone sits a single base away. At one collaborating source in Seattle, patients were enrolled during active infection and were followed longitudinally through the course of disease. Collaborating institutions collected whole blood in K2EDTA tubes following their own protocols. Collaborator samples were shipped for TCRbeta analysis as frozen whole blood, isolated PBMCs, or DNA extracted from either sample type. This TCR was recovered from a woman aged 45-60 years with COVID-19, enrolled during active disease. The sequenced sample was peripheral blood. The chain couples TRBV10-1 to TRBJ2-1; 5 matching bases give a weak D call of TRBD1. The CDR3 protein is CASSNHRNEQFF. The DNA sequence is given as TGCGCCAGCAGTAATCACAGGAATGAGCAGTTCTTC.